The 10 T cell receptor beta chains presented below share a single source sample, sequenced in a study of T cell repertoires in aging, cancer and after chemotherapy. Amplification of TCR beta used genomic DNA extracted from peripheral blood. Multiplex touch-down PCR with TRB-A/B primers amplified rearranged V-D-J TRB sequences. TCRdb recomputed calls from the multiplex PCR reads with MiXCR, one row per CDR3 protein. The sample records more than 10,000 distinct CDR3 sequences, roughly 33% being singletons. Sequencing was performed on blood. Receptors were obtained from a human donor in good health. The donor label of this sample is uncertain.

CDR3 region: CAWSPRDREATEAFF. DNA of the CDR3: TGTGCCTGGAGTCCTAGGGACAGGGAAGCCACTGAAGCTTTCTTT. The chain employs TRBV30 and TRBJ1-1, with 9 bases lining up with TRBD1. CDR1 and CDR2 (germline): GTSNPN, SVGIG (reference sequence). CDR3 length: 15 residues. With V trimmed by 2 bases and J by 4 bases, 8 bases remained unmatched.

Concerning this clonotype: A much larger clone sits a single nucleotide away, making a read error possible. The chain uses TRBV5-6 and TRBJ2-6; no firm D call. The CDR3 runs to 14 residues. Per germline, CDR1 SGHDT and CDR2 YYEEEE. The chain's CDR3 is CAGSHSSGANVLTF. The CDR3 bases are TGTGCCGGCAGCCACAGTTCTGGGGCCAACGTCCTGACTTTC.

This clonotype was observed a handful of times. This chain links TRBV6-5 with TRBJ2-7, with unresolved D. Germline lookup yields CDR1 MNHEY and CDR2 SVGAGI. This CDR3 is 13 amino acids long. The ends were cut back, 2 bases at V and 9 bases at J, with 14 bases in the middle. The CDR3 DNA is TGTGCCAGCAGTTACGCGGACCGAGTTGGGCAGTACTTC. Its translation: CASSYADRVGQYF.

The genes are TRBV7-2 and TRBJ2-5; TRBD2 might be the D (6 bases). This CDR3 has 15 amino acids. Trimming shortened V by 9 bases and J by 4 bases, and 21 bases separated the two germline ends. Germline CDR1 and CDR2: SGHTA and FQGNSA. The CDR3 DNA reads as TGTGCCAGTAGTACCCCAGATGGGCGGGGAGAGACCCAGTACTTC. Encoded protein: CASSTPDGRGETQYF. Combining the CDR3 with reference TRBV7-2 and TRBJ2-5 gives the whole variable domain GAGVSQSPSNKVTEKGKDVELRCDPISGHTALYWYRQSLGQGLEFLIYFQGNSAPDKSGLPSDRFSAERTGGSVSTLTIQRTQQEDSAVYLCASSTPDGRGETQYFGPGTRLLVL.

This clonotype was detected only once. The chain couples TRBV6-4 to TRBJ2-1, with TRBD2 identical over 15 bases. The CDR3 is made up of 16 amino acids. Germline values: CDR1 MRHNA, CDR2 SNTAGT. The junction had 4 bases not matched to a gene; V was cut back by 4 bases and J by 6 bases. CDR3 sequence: CASSGPGLAGGNEQFF. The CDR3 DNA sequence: TGTGCCAGCAGTGGCCCGGGACTAGCGGGGGGCAATGAGCAGTTCTTC.

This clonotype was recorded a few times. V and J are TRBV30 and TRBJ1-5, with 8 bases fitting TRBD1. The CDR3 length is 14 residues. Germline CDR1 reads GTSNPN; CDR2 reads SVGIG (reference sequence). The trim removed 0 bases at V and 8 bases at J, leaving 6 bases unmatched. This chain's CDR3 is CAWSVGQGGEPQHF. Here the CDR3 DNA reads TGTGCCTGGAGTGTAGGACAGGGCGGCGAGCCCCAGCATTTT.

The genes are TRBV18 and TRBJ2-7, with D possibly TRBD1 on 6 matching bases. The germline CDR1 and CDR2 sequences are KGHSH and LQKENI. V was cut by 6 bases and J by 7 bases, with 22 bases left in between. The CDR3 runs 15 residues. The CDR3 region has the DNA TGTGCCAGCTCCCCGATAGGGCAGGGGCAAGGGGAGCAGTACTTC. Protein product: CASSPIGQGQGEQYF.

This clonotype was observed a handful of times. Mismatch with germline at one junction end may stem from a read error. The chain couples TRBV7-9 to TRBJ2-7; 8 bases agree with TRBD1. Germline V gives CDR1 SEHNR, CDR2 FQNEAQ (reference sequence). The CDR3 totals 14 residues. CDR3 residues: CASSATDQDREATF. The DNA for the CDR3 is TGTGCCAGCAGCGCTACTGACCAGGACAGGGAAGCAACTTTC. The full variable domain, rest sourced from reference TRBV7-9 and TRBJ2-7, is DTGVSQNPRHKITKRGQNVTFRCDPISEHNRLYWYRQTLGQGPEFLTYFQNEAQLEKSRLLSDRFSAERPKGSFSTLEIQRTEQGDSAMYLCASSATDQDREATFGPGTRLTVT.

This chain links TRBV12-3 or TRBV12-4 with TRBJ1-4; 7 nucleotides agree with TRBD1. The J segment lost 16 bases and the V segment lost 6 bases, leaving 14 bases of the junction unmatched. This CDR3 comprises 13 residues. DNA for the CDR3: TGTGCCAGCAGCCAAACATTGAAGGGACAGCGGTTTTTT. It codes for CASSQTLKGQRFF.

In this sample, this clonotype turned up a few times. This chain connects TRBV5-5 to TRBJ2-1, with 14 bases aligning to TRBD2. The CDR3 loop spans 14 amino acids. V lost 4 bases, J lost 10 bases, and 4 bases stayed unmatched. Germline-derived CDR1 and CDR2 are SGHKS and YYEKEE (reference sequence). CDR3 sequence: CASSRTSGRLEQFF. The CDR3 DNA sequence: TGTGCCAGCAGCCGGACTAGCGGGAGGCTCGAGCAGTTCTTC.